This T cell receptor beta chain appears in the sequencing data of a study of CD8 T cells in Susac syndrome. The CDR3 is made up of 17 amino acids. Germline V gives CDR1 SQVTM, CDR2 ANQGSEA. Deletions cut 1 base from V and 1 base from J, with 19 bases between. With random hexamers, reverse transcription was performed on about 0.5 to 1 ug of RNA. A multiplex approach, immunoSEQ multiplex PCR, amplified TCR beta CDR3 across 54 Vbeta and 13 Jbeta. Using its own MiXCR run on the immunoSEQ multiplex PCR reads, TCRdb lists one record per CDR3 protein. Here the sample spans some 300,000 distinct CDR3 sequences, roughly 85% being singletons.

The chain combines TRBV29-1 with TRBJ2-5, with D maybe TRBD1 (6 bases). The sequence was collected from a human donor with multiple sclerosis. Sequencing was carried out using CD8+ T cells from PBMCs. Written as DNA, the CDR3 is TGCAGCGTTGAAGGGAGAACAGGGAATCCCCCCCAAGAGACCCAGTACTTC. Translation gives CSVEGRTGNPPQETQYF.